The 2 T cell receptor beta chains below all came from one sample that was sequenced in a study of blood T cell repertoires in COVID-19. The data were produced by immunoSEQ multiplex PCR, yet TCRdb's version contains in-frame clones alone and is incomplete. The sample has about 100,000 clones, roughly four fifths seen once. Sequenced sample: peripheral blood. Receptors originate from a man aged 60 to 69 with acute or convalescent COVID-19.

This clone was found a few times. The CDR3 sequence is CASSQLLTTEAFF. Written as DNA, the CDR3 is TGTGCCAGCAGCCAACTTTTGACTACTGAAGCTTTCTTT. The chain combines TRBV7-3 with TRBJ1-1, with D unresolved. Trimming took 5 bases from V and 5 from J, leaving 12 bases between them. Germline assignment: CDR1 SGHTA and CDR2 FQGTGA. CDR3 length: 13 amino acids.

This sequence joins TRBV2 and TRBJ1-5; 10 bases align to TRBD1. The CDR3 is 16 residues long. V gave up 7 bases and J gave up 6 bases; unmatched junction bases: 12. Germline V gene data show CDR1 as SNHLY and CDR2 as FYNNEI. CDR3 sequence reads: CASTPPGTGDSQPQHF. The CDR3 nucleotides are TGTGCCAGCACCCCCCCCGGGACAGGGGACTCTCAGCCCCAGCATTTT. Combining the CDR3 with reference TRBV2 and TRBJ1-5 gives the whole variable domain EPEVTQTPSHQVTQMGQEVILRCVPISNHLYFYWYRQILGQKVEFLVSFYNNEISEKSEIFDDQFSVERPDGSNFTLKIRSTKLEDSAMYFCASTPPGTGDSQPQHFGDGTRLSIL.